Detailed here is one TCR beta chain. Its antigen is not identified. The CDR3 is made up of 15 amino acids. Germline V gene sequence: CDR1 SGHVS, CDR2 FQNEAQ. V was pared by 1 base and J by 1 base, with 10 bases between. The data stem from a study of CD8 T cells in Susac syndrome. Findings and limits, study-wide: In its TCR sequencing and HLA analysis, the study acknowledged that the number of individuals was relatively small.

RNA, at roughly 0.45 to 1 ug, was reverse transcribed with random hexamers. The amplification used immunoSEQ multiplex PCR on TCR beta CDR3; it spanned 54 Vbeta and 13 Jbeta. From the immunoSEQ multiplex PCR reads, TCRdb called clonotypes with MiXCR, one entry per CDR3 protein. The data show 60,000 to 75,000 distinct CDR3 sequences, around 93% seen once. TCR beta sequences were obtained from blood CD8+ and CD4+ T cells. TEMRA cells underwent FACS enrichment and CD8+ and CD4+ T cells underwent negative isolation. The receptor was derived from a human donor in good health. This chain uses TRBV7-8 with TRBJ2-5; D not certain. Material for sequencing was CD8+ T cells from PBMCs. The CDR3 here is CASSLDLRFQETQYF. In DNA, the CDR3 is TGTGCCAGCAGCTTAGATTTACGGTTCCAAGAGACCCAGTACTTC. The whole variable domain, remainder taken from reference TRBV7-8 and TRBJ2-5, is GAGVSQSPRYKVAKRGQDVALRCDPISGHVSLFWYQQALGQGPEFLTYFQNEAQLDKSGLPSDRFFAERPEGSVSTLKIQRTQQEDSAVYLCASSLDLRFQETQYFGPGTRLLVL.